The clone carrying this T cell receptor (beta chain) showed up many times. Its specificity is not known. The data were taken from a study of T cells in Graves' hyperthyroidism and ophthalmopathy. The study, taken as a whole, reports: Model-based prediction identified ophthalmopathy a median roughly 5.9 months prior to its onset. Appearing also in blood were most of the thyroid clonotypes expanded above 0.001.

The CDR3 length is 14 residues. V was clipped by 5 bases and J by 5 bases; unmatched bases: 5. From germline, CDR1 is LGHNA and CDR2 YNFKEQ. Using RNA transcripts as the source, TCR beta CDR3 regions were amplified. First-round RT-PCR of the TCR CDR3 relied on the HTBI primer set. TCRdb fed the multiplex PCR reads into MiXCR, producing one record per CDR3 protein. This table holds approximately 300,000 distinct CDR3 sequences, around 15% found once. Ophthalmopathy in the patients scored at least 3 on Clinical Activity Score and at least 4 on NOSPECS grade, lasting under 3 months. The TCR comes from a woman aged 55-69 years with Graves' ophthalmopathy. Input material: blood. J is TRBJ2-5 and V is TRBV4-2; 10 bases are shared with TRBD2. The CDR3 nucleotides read TGTGCCAGCAGCTCTAGCGGGAGATTTGAGACCCAGTACTTC. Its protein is CASSSSGRFETQYF.